The entry below gives a single T cell receptor beta chain sequence along with its context. Under the authors' procedure: Quantification of nucleated cells was approximated via reference gene primer amplification. Produced via immunoSEQ multiplex PCR; TCRdb's table is partial and in-frame only. That table is the source of V, J and clone size, and D and trimming were worked out from the DNA. The table includes about 120,000 clones, more than 85% detected once. The data are from a study of blood T cell repertoires in COVID-19. Study details: Researchers got acute and convalescent COVID-19 samples from the United States, Italy and Spain. PBMCs, B-cell-depleted T cells, or T cells provided the cDNA or gDNA that made up the material.

Germline loops: CDR1 MNHEY, CDR2 SMNVEV (reference sequence). The CDR3 extends over 13 amino acids. V was shortened by 6 bases and J by 2 bases, with 10 bases between the two germline ends. Sequencing was done on a sample of peripheral blood. This TCR was recovered from a human donor with acute or convalescent COVID-19. The donor label of this sample is uncertain. The chain uses TRBV27 and TRBJ1-2; TRBD1 might be the D (5 bases). CDR3 coding DNA: TGTGCCAGCAGAACAGGACGGAACTATGGCTACACCTTC. Its protein product is CASRTGRNYGYTF.